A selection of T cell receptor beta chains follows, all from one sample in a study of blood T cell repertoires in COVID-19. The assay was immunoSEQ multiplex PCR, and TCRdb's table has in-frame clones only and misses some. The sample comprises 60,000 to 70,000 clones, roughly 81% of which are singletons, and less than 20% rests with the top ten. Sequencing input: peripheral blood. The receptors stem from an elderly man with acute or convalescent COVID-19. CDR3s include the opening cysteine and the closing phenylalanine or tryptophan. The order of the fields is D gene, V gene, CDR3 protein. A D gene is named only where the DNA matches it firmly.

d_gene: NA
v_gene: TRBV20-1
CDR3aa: CSASIGRDTEAFF

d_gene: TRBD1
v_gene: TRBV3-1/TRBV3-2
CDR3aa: CASSQKTGTGYTF

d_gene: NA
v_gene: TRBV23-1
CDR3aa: CASSQSVQTNGYTF

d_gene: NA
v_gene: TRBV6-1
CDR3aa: CASSESLPYNEQFF

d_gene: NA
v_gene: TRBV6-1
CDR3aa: CASSETRGGGSPLHF

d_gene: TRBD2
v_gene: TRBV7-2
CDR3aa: CASSLALAGDPGELFF

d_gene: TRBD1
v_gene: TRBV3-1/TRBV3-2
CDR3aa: CASSRGPGQQYEQYF

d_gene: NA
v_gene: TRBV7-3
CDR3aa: CASSPRATSPYEQYF

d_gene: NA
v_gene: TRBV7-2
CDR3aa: CASGMGPLDYTF

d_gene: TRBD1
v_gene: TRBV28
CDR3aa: CASRPEGGNGYTF

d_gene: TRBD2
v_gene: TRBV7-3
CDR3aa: CASSLGAGGPTDTQYF

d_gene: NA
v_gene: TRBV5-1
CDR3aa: CASSRQGSGVGNEQFF

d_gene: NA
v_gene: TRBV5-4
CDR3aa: CASSLGRRGNSYEQYF

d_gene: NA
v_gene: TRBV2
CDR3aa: CASHQEIGGEAFF

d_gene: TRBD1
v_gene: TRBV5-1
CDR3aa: CASRTGSGGQETQYF

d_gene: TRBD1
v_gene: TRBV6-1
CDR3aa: CASSGPTGARAYEQYF

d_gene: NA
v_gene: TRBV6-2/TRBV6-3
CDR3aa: CASSFQYGEAFF

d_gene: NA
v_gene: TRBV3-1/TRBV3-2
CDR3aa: CASSPVGYEQYF

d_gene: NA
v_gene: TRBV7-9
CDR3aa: CASSPRGLRTDTQYF

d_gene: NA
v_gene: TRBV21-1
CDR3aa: CASSKSGQEGDDTEAFF

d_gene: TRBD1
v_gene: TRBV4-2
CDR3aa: CASSPPGQGYEQYF

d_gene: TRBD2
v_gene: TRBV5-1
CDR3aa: CASSLTGLAGGPQTQYF

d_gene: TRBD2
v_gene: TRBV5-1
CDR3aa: CASSFVAGVNREYNEQFF

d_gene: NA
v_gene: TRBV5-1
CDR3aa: CASSLGGANEKLFF

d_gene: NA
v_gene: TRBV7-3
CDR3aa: CASSARGGDTGELFF

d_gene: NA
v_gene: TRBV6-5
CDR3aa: CASSPPGTEAFF

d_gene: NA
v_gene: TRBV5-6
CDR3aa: CASSLKGRNIQYF

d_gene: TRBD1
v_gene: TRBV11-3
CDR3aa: CASSLEDREIRIGELFF

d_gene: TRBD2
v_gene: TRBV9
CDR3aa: CASSVAGGGTDTQYF

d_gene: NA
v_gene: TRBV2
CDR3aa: CASSLGGHGYEQYF

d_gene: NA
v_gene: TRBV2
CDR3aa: CASSDKGQGYGYTF